The rows below give T cell receptor beta chains drawn from one sample of a study of T cell repertoires in cytomegalovirus infection. Their recognized antigens are unknown. TCRdb re-derived calls from the reads in MiXCR, one entry per CDR3 protein. This table has 900,000 to 950,000 distinct CDR3 sequences, approximately 30% appearing once. The material was cultured CD8+ T cells from PBMCs, obtained from culture after CMV antigen stimulation. Every receptor here comes from a human donor in good health (CMV status not recorded). Some clones in this sample may be carry-over from other donors' samples. CDR3s include the opening cysteine and the closing phenylalanine or tryptophan.

J,V,CDR3
TRBJ2-1,TRBV11-3,CASSLRAGVPYNEQFF
TRBJ2-1,TRBV6-5,CASSYGGGLTYNEQFF
TRBJ2-3,TRBV6-2/TRBV6-3,CASSNGQGWDTQYF
TRBJ1-1,TRBV10-3,CAISESVYTEAFF
TRBJ2-5,TRBV7-6,CASSLEAVLQETQYF
TRBJ2-5,TRBV7-9,CASSLRASVLQKTRYF
TRBJ1-5,TRBV19,CASRSRGGPNQPQHF
TRBJ2-3,TRBV7-8,CASSFRTSGVMFGTDTQYF
TRBJ2-1,TRBV12-3/TRBV12-4,CASSLPSNPSSSYNEQFF
TRBJ2-7,TRBV10-1,CASSDGGYEQYF
TRBJ1-2,TRBV4-2,CASSQGRTNYGYTF
TRBJ2-7,TRBV2,CAIDGGLSYEQYF
TRBJ1-5,TRBV7-8,CASSLVEGQSPQPQHF
TRBJ1-3,TRBV5-4,CAARTGTPGGTIYF
TRBJ2-1,TRBV29-1,CSVEPGTSGYNEQFF
TRBJ1-1,TRBV12-5,CASGLWGTEAFF
TRBJ2-2,TRBV18,CASSLLTANTGELFF
TRBJ2-3,TRBV7-2,CASSFPEGRRGDTQYF
TRBJ2-2,TRBV28,CASSYRAIDIGELFF
TRBJ1-2,TRBV28,CASSLPLGAGYTF
TRBJ1-4,TRBV6-6,CASRASYRLGEKLFF
TRBJ2-3,TRBV12-3/TRBV12-4,CASSFPGVYTDTQYF
TRBJ2-3,TRBV7-8,CASSPFRTGGRDTQYF
TRBJ1-6,TRBV7-6,CASSPTGGGLGNSPLHF